The 25 T cell receptor beta chains listed next were all sequenced from one sample in a study of blood T cell repertoires in COVID-19. TCRdb's copy holds only in-frame clones and misses some; the assay was immunoSEQ multiplex PCR. The table records about 81,000 clones, approximately 78% of them present only once. The source material was peripheral blood. The receptors were sampled from a man in his sixties with acute or convalescent COVID-19.

The V gene is TRBV7-3, the J gene TRBJ2-5; 7 positions agree with TRBD2. CDR1 and CDR2 (germline): SGHTA, FQGTGA. The CDR3 covers 16 residues. J lost 2 bases, V lost 1 base, and 7 bases had no gene match. As DNA, the CDR3 is TGTGCCAGCAGCTTAATAGCAGCGGGAAAGCAAGAGACCCAGTACTTC. Amino acid sequence: CASSLIAAGKQETQYF.

The V and J genes are TRBV29-1 and TRBJ1-1; perhaps TRBD1 as D (5 bases). V lost 0 bases to trimming and J lost 4 bases, with 12 bases between them. Germline CDR1 SQVTM, CDR2 ANQGSEA. This CDR3 comprises 14 residues. This CDR3 is CSVEDRSRGTEAFF. In DNA, the CDR3 is TGCAGCGTTGAAGATCGGTCAAGGGGCACTGAAGCTTTCTTT.

This chain uses TRBV28 with TRBJ1-4, with 7 bases lining up with TRBD1. The CDR3 runs to 15 residues. Germline CDR1 MDHEN, CDR2 SYDVKM. V lost 5 bases and J lost 4; bases outside the gene matches: 7. This chain's CDR3 is CASSTYTGVNEKLFF. CDR3 nucleotides: TGTGCCAGCAGTACGTACACAGGGGTTAATGAAAAACTGTTTTTT.

This sequence joins TRBV2 and TRBJ1-4, with D perhaps TRBD1 (5 bases). Germline CDR1 is SNHLY and CDR2 is FYNNEI. V lost 7 bases and J 12 bases, leaving 18 bases between the germline ends. This CDR3 is 13 amino acids long. The CDR3 region is CASTREFSQQLFF. As DNA, the CDR3 is TGTGCCAGCACCAGGGAATTTTCGCAACAACTGTTTTTT.

This clone was seen only a few times. The chain has TRBV7-9 and TRBJ1-4; D is uncertain. Germline V gene sequence: CDR1 SEHNR, CDR2 FQNEAQ (reference sequence). This CDR3 region has 14 residues. The ends were cut back, 2 bases at V and 5 bases at J, with 9 bases in the middle. The CDR3 DNA follows: TGTGCCAGCAGCTTATTCAGCGGGAATGAAAAACTGTTTTTT. It yields the protein CASSLFSGNEKLFF.

The J gene is TRBJ2-5, the V gene TRBV7-2, with 9 positions matching TRBD2. Losses at the gene ends were 3 bases for V and 0 bases for J; bases not matched to a gene: 5. This CDR3 has 16 amino acids. Germline CDR1 SGHTA, CDR2 FQGNSA. The CDR3 DNA reads as TGTGCCAGCAGCTTGGGTCTAGCGGGGAACCAAGAGACCCAGTACTTC. Translating gives CASSLGLAGNQETQYF.

The chain employs TRBV7-2 and TRBJ2-1; 9 bases are shared with TRBD1. Unmatched junction bases numbered 7, after V lost 3 bases and J lost 7 bases. The germline V gene has CDR1 SGHTA and CDR2 FQGNSA. The CDR3 is 15 amino acids. CDR3 region: CASSFTGGAGNEQFF. The CDR3 DNA is TGTGCCAGCAGCTTTACAGGGGGCGCAGGGAATGAGCAGTTCTTC.

The chain has TRBV18 and TRBJ1-3, with TRBD1 matching over 9 bases. The CDR3 loop spans 14 amino acids. Germline V CDR1 and CDR2: KGHSH, LQKENI. Trimming took 2 bases from V and 9 from J; bases not matched to a gene: 5. The CDR3 sequence is CASSPGQGKGTIYF. CDR3 nucleotide sequence: TGTGCCAGCTCACCAGGACAGGGGAAGGGCACCATATATTTT.

The chain carries TRBV4-2 and TRBJ1-1, with no clear D. This CDR3 spans 15 amino acids. Germline V CDR1 and CDR2: LGHNA, YNFKEQ. V lost 8 bases and J 2 bases, leaving 18 bases between the germline ends. The CDR3 sequence is CASAPSYYGNTEAFF. CDR3 in DNA: TGTGCCAGCGCCCCTTCATACTACGGTAACACTGAAGCTTTCTTT.

The CDR3 sequence: CASSPRGTRDEQYF. CDR3 DNA sequence: TGTGCCAGTAGCCCCAGGGGGACGAGGGACGAGCAGTACTTC. The chain joins TRBV19 to TRBJ2-7; TRBD1 agrees at 7 bases. The CDR3 totals 14 residues. The V gene end was trimmed by 6 bases and the J gene end by 5 bases; junction bases not matched to a gene: 10. The germline CDR1 and CDR2 sequences are LNHDA and SQIVND (reference sequence).

The CDR3 reads CASTPGGSNEKLFF. The CDR3 nucleotides read TGTGCCAGCACCCCAGGGGGATCAAATGAAAAACTGTTTTTT. This rearrangement joins TRBV6-2 or TRBV6-3 to TRBJ1-4, with 7 bases matching TRBD1. CDR1 and CDR2 (germline): MNHEY, SVGEGT. This CDR3 is built from 14 residues. V lost 7 bases and J lost 5; bases outside the gene matches: 7.

The chain has TRBV7-3 and TRBJ2-5; the match to TRBD2 covers 10 bases. The germline V gene encodes CDR1 SGHTA and CDR2 FQGTGA. V was pared by 1 base and J by 4 bases, with 12 bases of the junction left unmatched. This CDR3 is 18 amino acids long. The CDR3 nucleotides read TGTGCCAGCAGCTTAAGGTCGGGAGTAGCGGGGGGAGGAGAGACCCAGTACTTC. Amino acids: CASSLRSGVAGGGETQYF.

The chain recombines TRBV1 with TRBJ2-5; whether TRBD2, the table's D call, matches the DNA was not checked. TRBV1 is a recognized pseudogene. The CDR3 totals 13 residues. CDR3 DNA sequence: TGCACCAGCAGCCAACCGGGGTACGGGACCCAGTACTTC. Residues: CTSSQPGYGTQYF.

The rearrangement uses TRBV7-3 and TRBJ2-1, with TRBD2 identical over 7 bases. In germline, CDR1 is SGHTA, CDR2 FQGTGA. Germline trimming cut 5 bases from V and 2 bases from J; bases unmatched to any gene: 6. The CDR3 extends over 15 amino acids. The CDR3 spells CASSGGDYTYNEQFF. The CDR3 coding sequence is TGTGCCAGCAGCGGTGGGGACTACACCTACAATGAGCAGTTCTTC.

The V gene is TRBV19, the J gene TRBJ1-3; 9 positions agree with TRBD1. Germline V gene sequence: CDR1 LNHDA, CDR2 SQIVND (reference sequence). V shed 7 bases and J 0 bases; nucleotides not matched to a gene: 10. The CDR3 is 17 amino acids. CDR3 loop: CASMGTGRKRSGNTIYF. The CDR3 bases are TGTGCCAGTATGGGGACAGGGAGGAAGCGCTCTGGAAACACCATATATTTT. The whole variable domain, filled in from reference TRBV19 and TRBJ1-3, reads DGGITQSPKYLFRKEGQNVTLSCEQNLNHDAMYWYRQDPGQGLRLIYYSQIVNDFQKGDIAEGYSVSREKKESFPLTVTSAQKNPTAFYLCASMGTGRKRSGNTIYFGEGSWLTVV.

This chain links TRBV6-5 with TRBJ1-1; no firm D call. There are 12 residues in the CDR3. The germline V and J ends were trimmed by 6 bases and 11 bases, with 16 bases remaining between them. In germline, CDR1 is MNHEY, CDR2 SVGAGI. CDR3 residues: CASSREGGRAFF. CDR3 in DNA: TGTGCCAGCAGCCGCGAGGGTGGGAGGGCTTTCTTT.

V is TRBV6-2 or TRBV6-3 and J is TRBJ2-5, with 7 positions matching TRBD2. From germline, CDR1 is MNHEY and CDR2 SVGEGT. This CDR3 has 17 residues. V lost 0 bases to trimming and J lost 2 bases; unmatched junction nucleotides: 9. CDR3 sequence (DNA): TGTGCCAGCAGTTACTCGAGGCTAGCGGTCTTTCAAGAGACCCAGTACTTC. The encoded protein is CASSYSRLAVFQETQYF.

This chain links TRBV7-2 with TRBJ2-2; the match to TRBD2 covers 10 bases. V was clipped by 0 bases and J by 3 bases; unmatched bases: 4. Germline CDR1 and CDR2: SGHTA and FQGNSA. This CDR3 is 17 amino acids long. In nucleotides, the CDR3 is TGTGCCAGCAGCTTAGCATTTCTAGCGGGGGACACCGGGGAGCTGTTTTTT. It codes for CASSLAFLAGDTGELFF. The variable domain in full, completed from reference TRBV7-2 and TRBJ2-2, reads GAGVSQSPSNKVTEKGKDVELRCDPISGHTALYWYRQSLGQGLEFLIYFQGNSAPDKSGLPSDRFSAERTGGSVSTLTIQRTQQEDSAVYLCASSLAFLAGDTGELFFGEGSRLTVL.

J is TRBJ2-3 and V is TRBV25-1, with 12 bases matching TRBD1. With 9 bases clipped from V and 5 bases from J, the junction kept 9 bases outside the gene matches. The CDR3 has 15 amino acids. Germline loops: CDR1 MGHDK, CDR2 SYGVNS. CDR3 coding DNA: TGTGCCAGTAAGCCTGGGACAGGGGGCAGAGATACGCAGTATTTT. Encoded protein: CASKPGTGGRDTQYF.

V is TRBV7-9 and J is TRBJ2-2; D remains unclear. The V end was cut by 5 bases, the J end by 7 bases, with 8 bases between. Germline V lookup: CDR1 SEHNR, CDR2 FQNEAQ (reference sequence). The CDR3 is 12 residues long. The CDR3 sequence is CASSVLIGELFF. In DNA form, the CDR3 reads TGTGCCAGCAGCGTACTTATCGGGGAGCTGTTTTTT.

The CDR3 DNA is TGTGCCAGCAGAGAAAGACAGGGTCACACTGAAGCTTTCTTT. Translating it yields CASRERQGHTEAFF. The genes are TRBV27 and TRBJ1-1; 7 bases map to TRBD1. Trimming removed 6 bases from V and 3 bases from J; junction bases left unmatched: 7. Germline V gene data show CDR1 as MNHEY and CDR2 as SMNVEV (reference sequence). There are 14 residues in the CDR3.

The chain has TRBV7-6 and TRBJ2-2, with 10 bases lining up with TRBD2. The V segment lost 7 bases and the J segment 1 base; nucleotides outside the gene matches: 12. Looked up from germline, CDR1 is SGHVS and CDR2 is FNYEAQ. CDR3 length: 18 amino acids. The CDR3 here is CASTPRASGSLNTGELFF. The CDR3 nucleotides read TGTGCCAGCACCCCCAGGGCTAGCGGGAGCTTGAACACCGGGGAGCTGTTTTTT.

This clone was counted once. The rearrangement uses TRBV25-1 and TRBJ2-1; 7 bases line up with TRBD2. Germline CDR1 and CDR2: MGHDK and SYGVNS. The CDR3 has 14 residues. V dropped 4 bases and J dropped 4; count of bases not matched to a gene: 4. Here the CDR3 DNA reads TGTGCCAGCAGTGTTGCGGGAGCATACAATGAGCAGTTCTTC. Residues: CASSVAGAYNEQFF. Drawing the rest from reference TRBV25-1 and TRBJ2-1, the complete variable domain is EADIYQTPRYLVIGTGKKITLECSQTMGHDKMYWYQQDPGMELHLIHYSYGVNSTEKGDLSSESTVSRIRTEHFPLTLESARPSHTSQYLCASSVAGAYNEQFFGPGTRLTVL.

This chain links TRBV6-5 with TRBJ1-5; 7 nucleotides match TRBD1. Germline CDR1 reads MNHEY; CDR2 reads SVGAGI. The CDR3 sequence is 16 residues long. The trim removed 4 bases at V and 2 bases at J, leaving 8 bases unmatched. The CDR3 here is CASSSITTGRNQPQHF. CDR3 bases: TGTGCCAGCAGTTCCATCACGACAGGGCGCAATCAGCCCCAGCATTTT.

V is TRBV28 and J is TRBJ2-2; 12 bases map to TRBD1. V lost 4 bases, J lost 9 bases, and 6 bases stayed unmatched. Per the germline V gene, CDR1 is MDHEN and CDR2 is SYDVKM. This CDR3 is built from 15 residues. CDR3 loop: CASSSTGQGARELFF. Written as DNA, the CDR3 is TGTGCCAGCAGTTCAACGGGACAGGGGGCGAGGGAGCTGTTTTTT. Filled out from reference TRBV28 and TRBJ2-2, the complete variable domain reads DVKVTQSSRYLVKRTGEKVFLECVQDMDHENMFWYRQDPGLGLRLIYFSYDVKMKEKGDIPEGYSVSREKKERFSLILESASTNQTSMYLCASSSTGQGARELFFGEGSRLTVL.